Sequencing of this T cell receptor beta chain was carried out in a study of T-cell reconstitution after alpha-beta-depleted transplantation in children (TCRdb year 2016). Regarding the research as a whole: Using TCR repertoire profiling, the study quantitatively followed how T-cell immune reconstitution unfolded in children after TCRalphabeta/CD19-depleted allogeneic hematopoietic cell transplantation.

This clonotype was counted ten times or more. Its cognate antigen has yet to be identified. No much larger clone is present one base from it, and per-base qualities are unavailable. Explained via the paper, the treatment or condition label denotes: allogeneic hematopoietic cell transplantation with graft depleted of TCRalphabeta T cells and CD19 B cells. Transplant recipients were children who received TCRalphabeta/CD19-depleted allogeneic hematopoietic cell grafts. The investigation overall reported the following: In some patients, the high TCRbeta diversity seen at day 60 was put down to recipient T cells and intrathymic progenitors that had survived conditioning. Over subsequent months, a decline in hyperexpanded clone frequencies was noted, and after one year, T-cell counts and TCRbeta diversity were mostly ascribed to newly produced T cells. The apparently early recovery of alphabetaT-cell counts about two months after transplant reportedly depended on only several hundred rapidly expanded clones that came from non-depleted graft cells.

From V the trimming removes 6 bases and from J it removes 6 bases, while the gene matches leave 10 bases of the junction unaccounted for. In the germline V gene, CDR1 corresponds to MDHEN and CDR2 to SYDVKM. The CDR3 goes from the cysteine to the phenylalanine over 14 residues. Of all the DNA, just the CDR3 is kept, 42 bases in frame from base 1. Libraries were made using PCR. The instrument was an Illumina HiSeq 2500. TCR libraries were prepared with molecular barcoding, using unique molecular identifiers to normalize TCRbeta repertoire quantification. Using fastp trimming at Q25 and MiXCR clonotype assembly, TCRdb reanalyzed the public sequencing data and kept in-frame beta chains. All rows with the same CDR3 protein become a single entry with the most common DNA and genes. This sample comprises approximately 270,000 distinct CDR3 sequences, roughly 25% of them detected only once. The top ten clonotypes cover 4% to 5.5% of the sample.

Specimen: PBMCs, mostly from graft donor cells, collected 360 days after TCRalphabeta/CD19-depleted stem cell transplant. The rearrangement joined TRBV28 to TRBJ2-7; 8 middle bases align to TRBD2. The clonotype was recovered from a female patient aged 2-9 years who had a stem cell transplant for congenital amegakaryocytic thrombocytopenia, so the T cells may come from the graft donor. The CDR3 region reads CASRPWTSWSEQYF. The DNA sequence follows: TGTGCCAGCAGACCTTGGACTAGCTGGAGCGAGCAGTACTTC.